Shown below are 10 T cell receptor beta chains from a single sample sequenced in a study of blood T cell repertoires in COVID-19. Only in-frame clones appear in the TCRdb table, and some are missing; sequencing was by immunoSEQ multiplex PCR. The sample includes around 100,000 clones, 84% of them seen just once. Sequencing input: peripheral blood. All receptors derive from a man in his forties with active or convalescent COVID-19.

In the case of this clone: The sample has other DNA sequences that encode this CDR3 too. V is TRBV29-1 and J is TRBJ1-1; D is ambiguous. The CDR3 contains 11 residues. V lost 6 bases and J 0 bases, leaving 5 bases between the germline ends. CDR1 is SQVTM, CDR2 ANQGSEA, per germline. CDR3 residues: CSVSVNTEAFF. DNA of the CDR3: TGCAGCGTCTCAGTGAACACTGAAGCTTTCTTT.

The chain carries TRBV9 and TRBJ2-1; 10 nucleotides line up with TRBD1. The CDR3 contains 14 residues. Germline V lookup: CDR1 SGDLS, CDR2 YYNGEE. Losses at the gene ends were 4 bases for V and 7 bases for J; bases not matched to a gene: 5. This CDR3 reads CASSPVGQGNEQFF. The DNA of the CDR3 is TGTGCCAGCAGCCCTGTGGGACAGGGGAATGAGCAGTTCTTC.

The chain joins TRBV9 to TRBJ1-2; weak D call: TRBD1 (5 bases). Germline lookup yields CDR1 SGDLS and CDR2 YYNGEE. Trimming left V 3 bases short and J 1 base short, with 10 bases between. The CDR3 extends over 14 amino acids. The CDR3 region is CASSADSFNYGYTF. As DNA, the CDR3 is TGTGCCAGCAGCGCCGACAGCTTTAACTATGGCTACACCTTC.

This rearrangement joins TRBV5-1 to TRBJ2-3; 10 bases fit TRBD2. The length of the CDR3 is 15 residues. Germline values: CDR1 SGHRS, CDR2 YFSETQ. The V and J ends lost 6 bases and 1 base, in that order; junction bases with no gene match: 5. As DNA, the CDR3 is TGCGCCAGCACCATTAGCGGGGGGCGCACAGATACGCAGTATTTT. It translates to CASTISGGRTDTQYF.

The chain uses TRBV6-2 or TRBV6-3 and TRBJ1-6; D perhaps matches TRBD1 (6 bases). Germline CDR1 reads MNHEY; CDR2 reads SVGEGT. The CDR3 loop spans 15 amino acids. V was trimmed by 5 bases and J by 5 bases, leaving 13 bases between them. The DNA for the CDR3 is TGTGCCAGCAGTGCGGGGGGGGCAAATAATTCACCCCTCCACTTT. Residues: CASSAGGANNSPLHF.

This chain connects TRBV18 to TRBJ2-2, with D unresolved. The CDR3 loop spans 12 amino acids. From germline, CDR1 is KGHSH and CDR2 LQKENI. The V end was cut by 5 bases, the J end by 4 bases, with 5 bases between. The CDR3 nucleotides read TGTGCCAGCTCAACATCCACCGGGGAGCTGTTTTTT. Translation: CASSTSTGELFF.

The V call is TRBV13, the J call TRBJ2-7; TRBD2 agrees at 10 bases. Germline CDR1 reads PRHDT; CDR2 reads FYEKMQ (reference sequence). This CDR3 has 17 amino acids. After removal of 0 bases from V and 2 bases from J, the junction contained 7 bases not matched to a gene. CDR3 sequence: CASSLGRLAGGAYEQYF. The DNA for the CDR3 is TGTGCCAGCAGCTTAGGGAGGTTAGCGGGGGGCGCCTACGAGCAGTACTTC.

About this clone: Distinct nucleotide sequences in the sample also encode this CDR3. CDR3 protein: CASSIGGGSYEQYF. The CDR3 region has the DNA TGTGCCAGTAGTATCGGCGGCGGATCCTACGAGCAGTACTTC. V is TRBV19 and J is TRBJ2-7; the D is unclear. The CDR3 has 14 residues. The V and J ends lost 3 bases and 1 base respectively, with 10 bases between them. The germline gives CDR1 LNHDA, CDR2 SQIVND (reference sequence).

The CDR3 nucleotides read TGTGCCAGCAGTTACTCGAAAGTGAGTGCAGGCTACACCTTC. It encodes CASSYSKVSAGYTF. The rearrangement links TRBV6-2 or TRBV6-3 to TRBJ1-2, with D unclear. V lost 0 bases and J 8 bases, leaving 13 bases between the germline ends. The CDR3 has 14 residues. Germline CDR1 and CDR2: MNHEY and SVGEGT.

J is TRBJ1-2 and V is TRBV6-2 or TRBV6-3; TRBD1 matches 9 bases. The CDR3 runs to 14 residues. Trimming took 2 bases from V and 4 from J; bases not matched to a gene: 2. Looked up from germline, CDR1 is MNHEY and CDR2 is SVGEGT. The CDR3 DNA reads TGTGCCAGCAGTTACCGGGGACAGGGCTATGGCTACACCTTC. This gives the protein CASSYRGQGYGYTF.